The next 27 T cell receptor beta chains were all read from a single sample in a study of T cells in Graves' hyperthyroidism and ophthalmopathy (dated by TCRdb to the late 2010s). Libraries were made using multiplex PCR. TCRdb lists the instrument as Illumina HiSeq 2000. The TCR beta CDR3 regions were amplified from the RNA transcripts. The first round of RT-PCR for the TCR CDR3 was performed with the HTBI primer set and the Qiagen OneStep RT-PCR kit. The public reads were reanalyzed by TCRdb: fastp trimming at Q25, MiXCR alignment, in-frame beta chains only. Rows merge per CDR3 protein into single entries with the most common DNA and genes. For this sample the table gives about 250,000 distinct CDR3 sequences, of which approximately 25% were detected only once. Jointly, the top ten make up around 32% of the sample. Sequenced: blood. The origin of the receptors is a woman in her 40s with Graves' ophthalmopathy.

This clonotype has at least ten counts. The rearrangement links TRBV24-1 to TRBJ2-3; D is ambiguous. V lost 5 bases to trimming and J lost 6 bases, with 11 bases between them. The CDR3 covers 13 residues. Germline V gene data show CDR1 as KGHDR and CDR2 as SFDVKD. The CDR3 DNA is TGTGCCACCAGTGCCCGACCGGCGGATACGCAGTATTTT. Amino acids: CATSARPADTQYF.

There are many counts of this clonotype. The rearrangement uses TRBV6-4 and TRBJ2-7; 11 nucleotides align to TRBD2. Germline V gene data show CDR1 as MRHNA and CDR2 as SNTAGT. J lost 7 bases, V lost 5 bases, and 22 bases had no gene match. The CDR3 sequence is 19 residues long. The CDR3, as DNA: TGTGCCAGCAGTACAGGGGGCGGGTTAGCGGGAGGGCCGGTTCGGGAGCAGTACTTC. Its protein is CASSTGGGLAGGPVREQYF.

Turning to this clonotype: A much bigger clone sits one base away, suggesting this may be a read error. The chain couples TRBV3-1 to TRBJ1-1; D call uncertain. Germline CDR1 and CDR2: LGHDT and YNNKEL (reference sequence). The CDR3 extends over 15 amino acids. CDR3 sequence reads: CASSSLVRQNTEAFF. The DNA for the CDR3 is TGTGCCAGCAGCTCCCTGGTACGGCAGAACACTGAAGCCTTCTTT.

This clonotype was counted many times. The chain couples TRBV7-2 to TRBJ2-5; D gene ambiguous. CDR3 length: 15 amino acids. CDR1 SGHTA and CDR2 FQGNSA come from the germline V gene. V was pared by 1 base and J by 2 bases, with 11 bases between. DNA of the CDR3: TGTGCCAGCAGCTTAGACTACCGTCGGCAAGAGACCCAGTACTTC. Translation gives CASSLDYRRQETQYF.

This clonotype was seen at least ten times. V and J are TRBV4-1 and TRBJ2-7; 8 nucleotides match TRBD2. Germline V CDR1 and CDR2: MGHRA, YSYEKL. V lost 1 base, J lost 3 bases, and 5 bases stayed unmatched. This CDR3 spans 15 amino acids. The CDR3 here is CASSQGSGSLYEQYF. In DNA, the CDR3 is TGCGCCAGCAGCCAAGGGAGCGGGAGCCTCTACGAGCAGTACTTC.

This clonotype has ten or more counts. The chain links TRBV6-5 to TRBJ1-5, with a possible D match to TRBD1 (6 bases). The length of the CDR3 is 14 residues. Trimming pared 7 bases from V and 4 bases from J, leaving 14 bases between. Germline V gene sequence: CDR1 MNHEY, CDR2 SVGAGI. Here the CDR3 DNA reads TGTGCCAGCACGATGGACAGTACTAATCAGCCCCAGCATTTT. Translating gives CASTMDSTNQPQHF.

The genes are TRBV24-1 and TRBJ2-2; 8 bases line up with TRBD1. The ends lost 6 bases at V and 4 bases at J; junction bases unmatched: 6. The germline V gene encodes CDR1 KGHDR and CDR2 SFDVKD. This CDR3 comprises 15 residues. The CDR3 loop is CATSKTRGPTGELFF. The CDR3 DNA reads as TGTGCCACCAGTAAAACCAGGGGGCCCACCGGGGAGCTGTTTTTT.

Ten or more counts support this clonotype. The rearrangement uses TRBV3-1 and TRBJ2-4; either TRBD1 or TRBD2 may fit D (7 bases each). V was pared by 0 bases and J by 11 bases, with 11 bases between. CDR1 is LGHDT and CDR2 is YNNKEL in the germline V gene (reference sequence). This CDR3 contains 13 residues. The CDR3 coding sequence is TGTGCCAGCAGCCAAGACAGCGGGACAGTTCAGTACTTC. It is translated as CASSQDSGTVQYF.

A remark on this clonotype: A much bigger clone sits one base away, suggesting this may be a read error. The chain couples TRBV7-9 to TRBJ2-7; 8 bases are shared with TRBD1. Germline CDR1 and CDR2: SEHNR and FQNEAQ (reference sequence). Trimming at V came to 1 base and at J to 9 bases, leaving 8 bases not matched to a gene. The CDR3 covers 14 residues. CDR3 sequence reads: CASSLGSGGNVQYF. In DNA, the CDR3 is TGTGCCAGCAGCTTAGGCTCAGGGGGCAACGTGCAGTACTTC. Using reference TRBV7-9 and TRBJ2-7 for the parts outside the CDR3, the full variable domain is DTGVSQNPRHKITKRGQNVTFRCDPISEHNRLYWYRQTLGQGPEFLTYFQNEAQLEKSRLLSDRFSAERPKGSFSTLEIQRTEQGDSAMYLCASSLGSGGNVQYFGPGTRLTVT.

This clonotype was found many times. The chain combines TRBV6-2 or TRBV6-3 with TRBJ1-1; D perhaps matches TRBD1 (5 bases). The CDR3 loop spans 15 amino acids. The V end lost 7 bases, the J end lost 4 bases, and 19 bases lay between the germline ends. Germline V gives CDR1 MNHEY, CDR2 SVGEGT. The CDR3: CASTAGGWGGTEAFF. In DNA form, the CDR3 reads TGTGCCAGCACCGCCGGTGGGTGGGGCGGCACTGAAGCTTTCTTT.

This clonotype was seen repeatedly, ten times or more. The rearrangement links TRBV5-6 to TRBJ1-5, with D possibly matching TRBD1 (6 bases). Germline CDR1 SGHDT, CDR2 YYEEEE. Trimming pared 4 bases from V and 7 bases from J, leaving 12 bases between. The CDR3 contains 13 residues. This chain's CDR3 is CASSQDRTQPQHF. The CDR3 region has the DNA TGTGCCAGCAGCCAGGACAGAACCCAGCCCCAGCATTTT.

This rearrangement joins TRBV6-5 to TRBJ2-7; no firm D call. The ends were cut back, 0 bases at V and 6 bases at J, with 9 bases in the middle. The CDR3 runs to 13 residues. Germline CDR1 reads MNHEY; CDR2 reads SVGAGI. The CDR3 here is CASSYSITGEQYF. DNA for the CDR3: TGTGCCAGCAGTTACTCGATCACGGGCGAGCAGTACTTC.

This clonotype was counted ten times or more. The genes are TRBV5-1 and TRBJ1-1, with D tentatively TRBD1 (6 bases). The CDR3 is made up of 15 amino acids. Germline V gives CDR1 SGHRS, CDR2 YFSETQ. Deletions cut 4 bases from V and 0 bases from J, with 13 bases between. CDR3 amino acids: CASSLNRQVNTEAFF. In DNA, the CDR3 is TGCGCCAGCAGCCTAAACAGACAGGTGAACACTGAAGCTTTCTTT.

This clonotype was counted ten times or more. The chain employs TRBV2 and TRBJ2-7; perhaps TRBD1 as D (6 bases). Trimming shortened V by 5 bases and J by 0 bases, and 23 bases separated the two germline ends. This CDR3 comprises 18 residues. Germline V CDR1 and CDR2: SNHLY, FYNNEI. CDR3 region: CASSITTIPGQSSYEQYF. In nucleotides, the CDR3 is TGTGCCAGCAGTATTACAACAATCCCCGGACAGAGCTCCTACGAGCAGTACTTC.

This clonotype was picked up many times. In DNA form, the CDR3 reads TGCGCCAGCAGCTTGGCGAGGGCGGGAGTGCGGGAGCAGTACTTC. It specifies CASSLARAGVREQYF. This sequence joins TRBV5-1 and TRBJ2-7, with 7 nucleotides matching TRBD2. Germline V gives CDR1 SGHRS, CDR2 YFSETQ. Unmatched junction bases numbered 10, after V lost 0 bases and J lost 7 bases. The CDR3 has 15 residues.

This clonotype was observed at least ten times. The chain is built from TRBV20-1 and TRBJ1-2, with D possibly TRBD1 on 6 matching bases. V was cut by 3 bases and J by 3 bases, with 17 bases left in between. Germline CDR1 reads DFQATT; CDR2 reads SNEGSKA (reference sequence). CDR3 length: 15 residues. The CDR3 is CSARGSQGNYYGYTF. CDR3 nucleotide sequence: TGCAGTGCTAGGGGGTCCCAGGGGAATTACTATGGCTACACCTTC.

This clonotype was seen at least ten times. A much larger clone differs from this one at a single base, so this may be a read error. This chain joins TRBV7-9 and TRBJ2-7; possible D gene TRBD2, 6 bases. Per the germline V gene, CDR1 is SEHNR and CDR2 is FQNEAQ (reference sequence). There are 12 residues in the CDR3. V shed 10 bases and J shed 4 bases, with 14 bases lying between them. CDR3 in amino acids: CANRSGGYEQYF. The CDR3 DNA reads TGTGCCAACAGATCCGGGGGTTACGAGCAGTACTTC.

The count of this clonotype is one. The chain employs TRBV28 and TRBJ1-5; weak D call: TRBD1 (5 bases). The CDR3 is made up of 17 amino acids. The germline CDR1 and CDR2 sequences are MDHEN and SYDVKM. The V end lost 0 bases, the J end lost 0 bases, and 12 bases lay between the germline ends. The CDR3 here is CASSLWRGDSSNQPQHF. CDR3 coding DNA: TGTGCCAGCAGTTTATGGCGTGGTGACAGTAGCAATCAGCCCCAGCATTTT. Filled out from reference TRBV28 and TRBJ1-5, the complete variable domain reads DVKVTQSSRYLVKRTGEKVFLECVQDMDHENMFWYRQDPGLGLRLIYFSYDVKMKEKGDIPEGYSVSREKKERFSLILESASTNQTSMYLCASSLWRGDSSNQPQHFGDGTRLSIL.

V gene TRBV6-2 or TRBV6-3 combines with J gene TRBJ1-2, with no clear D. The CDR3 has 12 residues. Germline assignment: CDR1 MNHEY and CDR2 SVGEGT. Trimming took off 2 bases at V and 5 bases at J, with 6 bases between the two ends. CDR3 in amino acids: CASSYAGYGYTF. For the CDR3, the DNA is TGTGCCAGCAGTTACGCCGGGTATGGCTACACCTTC.

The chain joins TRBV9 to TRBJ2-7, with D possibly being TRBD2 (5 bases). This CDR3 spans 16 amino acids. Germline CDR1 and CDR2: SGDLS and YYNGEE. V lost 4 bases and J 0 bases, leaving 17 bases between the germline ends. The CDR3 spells CASSPQSGRNSYEQYF. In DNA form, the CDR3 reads TGTGCCAGCAGCCCTCAGAGCGGAAGGAACTCCTACGAGCAGTACTTC.

This chain's CDR3 is CASSYSGPGLISGANVLTF. Here the CDR3 DNA reads TGTGCCAGCAGTTACTCAGGGCCGGGACTCATCTCTGGGGCCAACGTCCTGACTTTC. The rearrangement links TRBV6-2 or TRBV6-3 to TRBJ2-6; a possible D gene is TRBD2 (6 bases). This CDR3 comprises 19 residues. The germline CDR1 and CDR2 sequences are MNHEY and SVGEGT. V was clipped by 0 bases and J by 0 bases, with 15 bases between them.

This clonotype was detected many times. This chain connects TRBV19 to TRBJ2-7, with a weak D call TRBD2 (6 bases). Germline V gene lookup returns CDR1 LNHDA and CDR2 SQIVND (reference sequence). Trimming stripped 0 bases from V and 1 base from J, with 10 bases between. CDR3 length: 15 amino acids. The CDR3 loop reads CASSIEGSGSYEQYF. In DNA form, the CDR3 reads TGTGCCAGTAGTATAGAAGGTAGCGGATCCTACGAGCAGTACTTC.

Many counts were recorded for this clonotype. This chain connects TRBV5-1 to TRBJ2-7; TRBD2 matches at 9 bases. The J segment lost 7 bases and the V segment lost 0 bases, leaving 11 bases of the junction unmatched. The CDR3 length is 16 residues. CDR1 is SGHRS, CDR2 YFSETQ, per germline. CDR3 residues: CASSLGPLAGAGEQYF. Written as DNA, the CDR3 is TGCGCCAGCAGCTTGGGTCCCTTAGCGGGAGCAGGGGAGCAGTACTTC. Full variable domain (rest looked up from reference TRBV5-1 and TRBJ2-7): KAGVTQTPRYLIKTRGQQVTLSCSPISGHRSVSWYQQTPGQGLQFLFEYFSETQRNKGNFPGRFSGRQFSNSRSEMNVSTLELGDSALYLCASSLGPLAGAGEQYFGPGTRLTVT.

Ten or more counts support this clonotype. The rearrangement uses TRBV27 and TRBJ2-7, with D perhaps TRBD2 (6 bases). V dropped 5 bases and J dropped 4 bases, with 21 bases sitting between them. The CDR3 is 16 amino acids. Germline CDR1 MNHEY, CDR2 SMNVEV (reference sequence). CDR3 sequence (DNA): TGTGCCAGCAGTCCTATGGGAGGCGGGTCCCGGTACGAGCAGTACTTC. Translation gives CASSPMGGGSRYEQYF.

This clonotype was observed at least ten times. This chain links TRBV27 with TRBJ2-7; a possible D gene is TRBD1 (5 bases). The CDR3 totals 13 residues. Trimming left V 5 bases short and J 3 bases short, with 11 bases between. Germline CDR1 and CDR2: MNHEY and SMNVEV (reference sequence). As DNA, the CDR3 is TGTGCCAGCAGTCAATCCCAGGGCTACGAGCAGTACTTC. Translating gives CASSQSQGYEQYF.

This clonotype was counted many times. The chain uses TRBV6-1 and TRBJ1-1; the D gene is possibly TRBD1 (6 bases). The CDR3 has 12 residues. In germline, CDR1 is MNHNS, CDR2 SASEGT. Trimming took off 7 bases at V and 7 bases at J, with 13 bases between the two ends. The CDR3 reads CASIEQGVEAFF. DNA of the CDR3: TGTGCCAGCATAGAACAGGGCGTTGAAGCTTTCTTT.

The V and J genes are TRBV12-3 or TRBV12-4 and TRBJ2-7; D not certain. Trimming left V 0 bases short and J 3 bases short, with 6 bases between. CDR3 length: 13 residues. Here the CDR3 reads CASSLAHSYEQYF. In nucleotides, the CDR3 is TGTGCCAGCAGTTTAGCGCACAGCTACGAGCAGTACTTC.